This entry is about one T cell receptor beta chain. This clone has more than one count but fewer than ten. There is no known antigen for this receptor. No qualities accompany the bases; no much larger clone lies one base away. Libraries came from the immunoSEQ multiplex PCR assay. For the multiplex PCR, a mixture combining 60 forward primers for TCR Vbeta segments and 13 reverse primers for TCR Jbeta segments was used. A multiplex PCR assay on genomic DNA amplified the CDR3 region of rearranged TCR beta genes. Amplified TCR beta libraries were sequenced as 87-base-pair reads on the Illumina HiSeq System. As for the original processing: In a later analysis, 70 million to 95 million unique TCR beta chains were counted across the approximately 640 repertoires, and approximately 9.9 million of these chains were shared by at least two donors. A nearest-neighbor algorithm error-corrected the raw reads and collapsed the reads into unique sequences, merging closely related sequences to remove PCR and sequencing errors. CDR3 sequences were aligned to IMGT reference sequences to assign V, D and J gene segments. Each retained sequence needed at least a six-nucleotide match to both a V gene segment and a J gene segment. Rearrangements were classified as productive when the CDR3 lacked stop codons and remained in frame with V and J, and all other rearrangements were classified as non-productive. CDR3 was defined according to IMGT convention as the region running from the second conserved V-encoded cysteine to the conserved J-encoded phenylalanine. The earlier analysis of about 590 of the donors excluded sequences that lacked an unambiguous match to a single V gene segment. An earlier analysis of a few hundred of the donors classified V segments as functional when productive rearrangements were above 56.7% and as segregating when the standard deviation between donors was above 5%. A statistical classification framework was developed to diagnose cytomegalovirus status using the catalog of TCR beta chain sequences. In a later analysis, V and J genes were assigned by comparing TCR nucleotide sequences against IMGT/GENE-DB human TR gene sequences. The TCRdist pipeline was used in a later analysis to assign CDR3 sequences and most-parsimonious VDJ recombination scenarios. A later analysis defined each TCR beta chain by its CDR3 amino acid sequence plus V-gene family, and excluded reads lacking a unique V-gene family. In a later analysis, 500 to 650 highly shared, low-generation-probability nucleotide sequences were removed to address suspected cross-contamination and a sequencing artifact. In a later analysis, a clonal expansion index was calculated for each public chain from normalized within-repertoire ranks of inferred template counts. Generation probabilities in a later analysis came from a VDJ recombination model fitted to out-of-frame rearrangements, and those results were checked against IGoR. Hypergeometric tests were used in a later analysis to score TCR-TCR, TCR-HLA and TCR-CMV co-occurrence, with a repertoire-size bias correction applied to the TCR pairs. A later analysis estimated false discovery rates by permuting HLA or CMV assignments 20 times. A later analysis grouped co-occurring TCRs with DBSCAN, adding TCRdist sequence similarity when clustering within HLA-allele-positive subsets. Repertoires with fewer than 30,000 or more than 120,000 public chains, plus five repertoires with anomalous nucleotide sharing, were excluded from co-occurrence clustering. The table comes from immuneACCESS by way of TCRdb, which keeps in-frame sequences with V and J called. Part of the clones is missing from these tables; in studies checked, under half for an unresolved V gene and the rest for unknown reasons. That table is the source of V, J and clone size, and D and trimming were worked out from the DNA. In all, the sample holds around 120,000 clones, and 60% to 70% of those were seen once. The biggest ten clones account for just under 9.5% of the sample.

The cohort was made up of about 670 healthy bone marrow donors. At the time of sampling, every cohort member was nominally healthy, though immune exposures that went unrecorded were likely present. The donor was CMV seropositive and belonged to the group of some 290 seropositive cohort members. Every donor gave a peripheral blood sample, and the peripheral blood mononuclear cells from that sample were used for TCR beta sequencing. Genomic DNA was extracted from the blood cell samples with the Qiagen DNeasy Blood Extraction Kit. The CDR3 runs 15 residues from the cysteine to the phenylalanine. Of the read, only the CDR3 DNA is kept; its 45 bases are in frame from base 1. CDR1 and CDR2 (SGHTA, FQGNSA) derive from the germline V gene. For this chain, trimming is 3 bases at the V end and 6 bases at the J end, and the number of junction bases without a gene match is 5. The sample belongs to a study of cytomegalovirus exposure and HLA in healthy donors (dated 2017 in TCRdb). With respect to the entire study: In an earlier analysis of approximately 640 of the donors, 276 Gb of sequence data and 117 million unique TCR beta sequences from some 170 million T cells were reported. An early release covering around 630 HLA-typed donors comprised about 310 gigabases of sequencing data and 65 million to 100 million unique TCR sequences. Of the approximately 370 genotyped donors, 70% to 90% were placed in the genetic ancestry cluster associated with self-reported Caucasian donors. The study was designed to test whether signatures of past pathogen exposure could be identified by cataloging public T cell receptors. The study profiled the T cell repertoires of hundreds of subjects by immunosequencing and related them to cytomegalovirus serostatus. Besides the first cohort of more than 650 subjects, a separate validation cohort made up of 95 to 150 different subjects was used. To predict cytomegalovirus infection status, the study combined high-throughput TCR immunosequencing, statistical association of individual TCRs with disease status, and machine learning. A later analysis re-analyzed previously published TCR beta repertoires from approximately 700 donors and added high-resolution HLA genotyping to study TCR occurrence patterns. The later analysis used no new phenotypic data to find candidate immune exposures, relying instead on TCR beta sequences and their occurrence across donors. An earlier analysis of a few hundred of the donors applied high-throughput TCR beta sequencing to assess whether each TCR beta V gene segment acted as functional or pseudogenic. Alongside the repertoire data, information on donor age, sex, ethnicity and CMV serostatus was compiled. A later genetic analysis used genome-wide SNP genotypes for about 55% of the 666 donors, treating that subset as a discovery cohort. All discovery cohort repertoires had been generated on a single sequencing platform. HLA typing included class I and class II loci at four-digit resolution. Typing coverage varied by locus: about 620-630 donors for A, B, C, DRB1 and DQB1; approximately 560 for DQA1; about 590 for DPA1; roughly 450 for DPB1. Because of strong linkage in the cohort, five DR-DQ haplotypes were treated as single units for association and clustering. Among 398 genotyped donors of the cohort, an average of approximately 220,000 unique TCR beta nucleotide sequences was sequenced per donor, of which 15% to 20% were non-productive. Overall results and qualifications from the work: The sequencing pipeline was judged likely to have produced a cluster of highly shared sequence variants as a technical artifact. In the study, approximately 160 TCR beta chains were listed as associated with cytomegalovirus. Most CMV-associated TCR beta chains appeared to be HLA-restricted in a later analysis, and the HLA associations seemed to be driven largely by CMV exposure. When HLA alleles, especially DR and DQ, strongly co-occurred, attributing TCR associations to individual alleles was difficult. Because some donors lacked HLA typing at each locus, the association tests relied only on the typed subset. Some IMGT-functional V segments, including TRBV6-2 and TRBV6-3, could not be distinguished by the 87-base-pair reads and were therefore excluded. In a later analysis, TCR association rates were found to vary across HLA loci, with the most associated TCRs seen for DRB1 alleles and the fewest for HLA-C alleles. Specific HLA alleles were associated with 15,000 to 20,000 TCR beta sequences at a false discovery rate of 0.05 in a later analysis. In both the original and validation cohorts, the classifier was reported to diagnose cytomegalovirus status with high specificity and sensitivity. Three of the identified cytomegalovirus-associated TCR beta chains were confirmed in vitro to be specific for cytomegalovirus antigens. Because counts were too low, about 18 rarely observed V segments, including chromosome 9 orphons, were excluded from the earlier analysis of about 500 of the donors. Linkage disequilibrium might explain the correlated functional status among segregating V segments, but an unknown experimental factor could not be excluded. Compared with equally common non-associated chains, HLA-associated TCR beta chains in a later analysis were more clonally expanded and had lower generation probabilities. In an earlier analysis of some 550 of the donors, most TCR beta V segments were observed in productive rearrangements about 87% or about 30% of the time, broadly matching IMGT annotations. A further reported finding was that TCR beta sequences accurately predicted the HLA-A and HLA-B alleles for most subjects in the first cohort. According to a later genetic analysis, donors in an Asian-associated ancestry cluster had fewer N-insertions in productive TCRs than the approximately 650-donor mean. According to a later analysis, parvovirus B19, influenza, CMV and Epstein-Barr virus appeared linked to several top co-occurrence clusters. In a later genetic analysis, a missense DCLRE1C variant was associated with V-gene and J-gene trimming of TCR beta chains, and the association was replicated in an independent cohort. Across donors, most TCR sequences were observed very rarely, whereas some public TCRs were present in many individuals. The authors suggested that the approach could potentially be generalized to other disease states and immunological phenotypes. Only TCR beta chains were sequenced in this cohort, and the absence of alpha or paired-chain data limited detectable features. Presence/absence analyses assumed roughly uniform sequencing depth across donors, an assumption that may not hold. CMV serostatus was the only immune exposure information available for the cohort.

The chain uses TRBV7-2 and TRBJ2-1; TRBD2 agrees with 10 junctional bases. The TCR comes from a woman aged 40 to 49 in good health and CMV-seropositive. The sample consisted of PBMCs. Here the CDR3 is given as CASSLGLASTNEQFF. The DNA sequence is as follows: TGTGCCAGCAGCTTGGGACTAGCGAGTACCAATGAGCAGTTCTTC.